This entry is about one T cell receptor (beta chain). The data derive from a study of blood T cell repertoires in COVID-19. Background on the study: Samples representing acute and convalescent COVID-19 were sourced from the United States, Italy and Spain.

In the source study's methods: The assay estimated nucleated cells by amplifying reference gene primers. Clones were read by immunoSEQ multiplex PCR, and TCRdb kept only the in-frame ones, dropping some. V, J and clone size are those of that table, while D and trimming were read from the DNA. The repertoire holds 250,000 or so clones, with more than 80% as singletons. Germline V gives CDR1 LGHNA, CDR2 YSLEER. The CDR3 contains 15 residues. Deletions cut 1 base from V and 5 bases from J, with 12 bases between. This receptor was obtained from a man in his thirties or forties with COVID-19, enrolled during active disease. Specimen: peripheral blood. The chain employs TRBV4-3 and TRBJ2-1; D may be TRBD1 (5 bases). The CDR3 DNA sequence: TGCGCCAGCAGCCAAGGAAGGGTAGGGGACAATGAGCAGTTCTTC. Translation: CASSQGRVGDNEQFF.